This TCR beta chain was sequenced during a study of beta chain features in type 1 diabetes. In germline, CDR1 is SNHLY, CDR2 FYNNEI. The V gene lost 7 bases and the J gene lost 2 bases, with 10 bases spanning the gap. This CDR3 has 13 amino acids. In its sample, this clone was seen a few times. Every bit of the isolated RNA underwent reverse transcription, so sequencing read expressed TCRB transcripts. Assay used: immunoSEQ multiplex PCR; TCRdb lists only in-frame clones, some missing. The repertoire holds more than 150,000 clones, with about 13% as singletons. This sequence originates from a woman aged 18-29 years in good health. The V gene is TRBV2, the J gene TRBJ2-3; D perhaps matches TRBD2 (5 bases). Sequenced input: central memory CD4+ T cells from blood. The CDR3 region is CASTGFNTDTQYF. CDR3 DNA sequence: TGTGCCAGCACGGGATTTAACACAGATACGCAGTATTTT.